This entry features one TCR beta chain sequence. Produced via immunoSEQ multiplex PCR; TCRdb's table is partial and in-frame only. The table has 20,000 to 25,000 clones, around 86% seen once. The data were obtained in a study of OX40 agonist ivuxolimab in advanced cancers. J gave up 1 base and V 0 bases, and 9 bases lay outside the gene matches. The CDR3 runs 18 residues. The germline CDR1 and CDR2 sequences are SGHVS and FNYEAQ. The clonotype comes from an adult with an advanced solid tumor such as melanoma, head and neck, liver or kidney cancer. The chain carries TRBV7-6 and TRBJ1-3; TRBD1 agrees at 7 bases. This sample comprised CD4+ or CD8+ T cells sorted from blood, obtained in a trial of the OX40 agonist ivuxolimab. The CDR3 DNA reads as TGTGCCAGCAGCTTAGCGCCCCCTACGACAGGGTCTGGAAACACCATATATTTT. Translated: CASSLAPPTTGSGNTIYF. Together with reference TRBV7-6 and TRBJ1-3, the CDR3 gives the full variable domain: GAGVSQSPRYKVTKRGQDVALRCDPISGHVSLYWYRQALGQGPEFLTYFNYEAQQDKSGLPNDRFSAERPEGSISTLTIQRTEQRDSAMYRCASSLAPPTTGSGNTIYFGEGSWLTVV.